A selection of T cell receptor beta chains follows, all from one sample in a study of T cell changes during pregnancy in multiple sclerosis. Libraries were prepared by immunoSEQ multiplex PCR; TCRdb keeps only in-frame clonotypes and omits some of them. The sample includes roughly 42,000 clones, approximately 88% of them seen just once. The sequencing used CD4+ T cells from peripheral blood mononuclear cells, collected in the first trimester of pregnancy. All receptors come from a female donor with multiple sclerosis, enrolled in a pregnancy study. Both conserved end residues are part of each CDR3.

TRBV19,CASSIRGAGYTF
TRBV2,CASREQGPSTGELFF
TRBV5-1,CASSLGVLGMETQYF
TRBV11-2,CASSPVLTPNTGELFF
TRBV18,CASSPSDRGSNQPQHF
TRBV25-1,CASSDPPAGMTF
TRBV29-1,CSVDYRGTAKPNYGYTF
TRBV2,CASSAEVELFF
TRBV29-1,CSVDPRLAGETQYF
TRBV19,CASSTRGRSYEQYF
TRBV6-1,CASKEWGLLYEQYF
TRBV6-6,CASSYSLAGEPYEQYF
TRBV6-1,CASSTDSSGANVLTF
TRBV5-4,CASSGSLAGAGELFF
TRBV7-9,CASGPIGGRGTGELFF
TRBV5-1,CARPGLPPNTGELFF
TRBV6-6,CASRGGEKLFF
TRBV5-1,CASSSGTSGRALTSTDTQYF
TRBV6-5,CASSQDRGPYNEQFF
TRBV28,CASKEGTVDEQFF
TRBV9,CASSRASSYEQYF
TRBV4-3,CASSQGTGNEKLFF
TRBV7-2,CASRQVHSGNTIYF
TRBV4-2,CASSQVALPNTEAFF
TRBV7-9,CASSFGQGDYEQYF
TRBV6-6,CASSSQNAGGTEAFF
TRBV18,CASSPRNTDTQYF
TRBV6-4,CASSAQGLGELFF
TRBV5-5,CASSLYPAGSHGGSQPQHF
TRBV11-1,CASSDLLAGGEEQFF
TRBV18,CASSPSSTAVQAFF
TRBV9,CASSVGTGGSYTQYF
TRBV6-1,CASEDSVNQPQHF
TRBV18,CASSQREKAFF
TRBV4-2,CASSQDLAGETDTQYF
TRBV30,CAWRGQGNTEAFF
TRBV7-9,CASSSPGQGTGELFF
TRBV18,CASSLKMTGGFTEAFF
TRBV6-6,CASSPGTILNEQFF
TRBV27,CANPRGRTAYNEQFF
TRBV18,CASSPEARGYGYTF
TRBV10-3,CAISDGGTGLRTGYF